This TCR beta chain was identified during a study of blood T cell repertoires in COVID-19. In the study's own analysis: Reference gene primer amplification gave nucleated cell count estimates. TCRdb keeps only in-frame clones here, not all; method: immunoSEQ multiplex PCR. That table furnishes V, J and clone size, whereas the DNA furnished D and trimming. The top ten clones hold about 1.7% of a sample with about 410,000 clones, over 85% of them seen once. The CDR3 totals 14 residues. V was clipped by 5 bases and J by 11 bases, with 16 bases between them. From germline, CDR1 is LNHDA and CDR2 SQIVND (reference sequence).

The material sequenced was PBMCs or T cells enriched from blood (not recorded which). The J gene is TRBJ1-6, the V gene TRBV19; D might be TRBD1 (5 bases). This sequence originates from a woman aged 30 to 39 who had recovered from COVID-19. CDR3: CASSPRGLSAPLHF. The DNA of the CDR3 is TGTGCCAGTAGTCCAAGGGGACTTTCGGCACCCCTCCACTTT.